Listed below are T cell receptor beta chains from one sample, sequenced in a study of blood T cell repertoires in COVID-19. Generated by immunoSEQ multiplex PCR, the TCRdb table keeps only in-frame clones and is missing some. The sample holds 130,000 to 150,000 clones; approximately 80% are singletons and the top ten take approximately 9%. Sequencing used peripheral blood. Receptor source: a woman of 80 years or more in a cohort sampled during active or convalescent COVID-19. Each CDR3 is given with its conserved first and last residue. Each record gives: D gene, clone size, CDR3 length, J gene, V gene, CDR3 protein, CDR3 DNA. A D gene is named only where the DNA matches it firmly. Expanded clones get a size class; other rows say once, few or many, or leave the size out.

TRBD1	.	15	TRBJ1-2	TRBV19	CASSKELGQVYGYTF	TGTGCCAGTAGTAAAGAATTGGGACAGGTCTATGGCTACACCTTC
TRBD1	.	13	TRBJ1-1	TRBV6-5	CASSGTGVPEAFF	TGTGCCAGCAGCGGGACAGGGGTTCCTGAAGCTTTCTTT
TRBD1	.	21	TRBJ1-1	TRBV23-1	CASSQPRWDRNRRLMNTEAFF	TGCGCCAGCAGTCAACCCCGATGGGACAGGAATCGACGCCTGATGAACACTGAAGCTTTCTTT
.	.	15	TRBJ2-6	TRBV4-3	CASSQGTRGANVLTF	TGCGCCAGCAGCCAAGGAACGCGGGGGGCCAACGTCCTGACTTTC
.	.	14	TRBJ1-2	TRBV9	CASSLGHGVYGYTF	TGTGCCAGCAGCTTGGGACACGGGGTCTATGGCTACACCTTC
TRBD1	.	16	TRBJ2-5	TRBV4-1	CASSQTGQDLQETQYF	TGCGCCAGCAGCCAAACGGGACAGGACCTCCAAGAGACCCAGTACTTC
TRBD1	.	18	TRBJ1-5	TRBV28	CASSSSRDRVLFNQPQHF	TGTGCCAGCAGTTCGTCCCGGGACAGGGTGCTATTTAATCAGCCCCAGCATTTT
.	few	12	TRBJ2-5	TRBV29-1	CSVEERGETQYF	TGCAGCGTTGAAGAACGGGGGGAGACCCAGTACTTC
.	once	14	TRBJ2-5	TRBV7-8	CASSHDNSGETQYF	TGTGCCAGCAGTCATGATAACTCCGGAGAGACCCAGTACTTC
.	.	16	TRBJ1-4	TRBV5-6	CASSLYSSGFNEKLFF	TGTGCCAGCAGCTTGTATTCTTCAGGGTTTAATGAAAAACTGTTTTTT
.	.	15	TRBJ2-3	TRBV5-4	CASSLARQGTDTQYF	TGTGCCAGCAGCTTGGCGCGGCAGGGAACAGATACGCAGTATTTT
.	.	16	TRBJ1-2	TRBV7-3	CASGDRQTLLSDGYTF	TGTGCCAGCGGTGACCGACAGACTCTCTTATCTGATGGCTACACCTTC
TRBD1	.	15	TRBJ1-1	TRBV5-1	CASSGGTGMNTEAFF	TGCGCCAGCAGTGGGGGGACAGGTATGAACACTGAAGCTTTCTTT
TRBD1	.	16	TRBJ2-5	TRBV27	CASSNGLGQFQETQYF	TGTGCCAGCAGCAACGGCTTGGGACAGTTCCAAGAGACCCAGTACTTC
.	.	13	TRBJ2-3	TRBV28	CASSLLSSDTQYF	TGTGCCAGCAGTCTACTATCCTCGGATACGCAGTATTTT
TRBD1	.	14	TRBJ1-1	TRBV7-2	CASSLDPGGGEAFF	TGTGCCAGCAGCTTAGATCCAGGGGGTGGTGAAGCTTTCTTT
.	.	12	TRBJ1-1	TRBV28	CASSLKGFEAFF	TGTGCCAGCAGTTTAAAGGGGTTTGAAGCTTTCTTT
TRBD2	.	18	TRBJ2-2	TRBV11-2	CASSAKWGELADTGELFF	TGTGCCAGCAGCGCAAAGTGGGGGGAACTAGCGGACACCGGGGAGCTGTTTTTT
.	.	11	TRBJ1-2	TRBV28	CASRVSGGYTF	TGTGCCAGCAGGGTATCCGGGGGCTACACCTTC
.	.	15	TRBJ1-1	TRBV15	CATSMRTGFQLEAFF	TGTGCCACCAGCATGCGGACGGGGTTCCAGTTGGAAGCTTTCTTT
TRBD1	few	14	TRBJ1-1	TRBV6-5	CASSYGQGNTEAFF	TGTGCCAGCAGTTACGGACAGGGGAACACTGAAGCTTTCTTT
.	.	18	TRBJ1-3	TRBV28	CASSFIQGGPLSGNTIYF	TGTGCCAGCAGTTTTATCCAGGGTGGCCCCCTCTCTGGAAACACCATATATTTT
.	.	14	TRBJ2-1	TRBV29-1	CSVGGGSLSNEQFF	TGCAGCGTGGGAGGGGGTAGTTTAAGCAATGAGCAGTTCTTC
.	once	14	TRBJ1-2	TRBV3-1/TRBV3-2	CASSQGGGTKGYTF	TGTGCCAGCAGCCAAGGGGGGGGTACCAAGGGCTACACCTTC
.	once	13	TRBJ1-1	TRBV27	CASRPAGNTEAFF	TGTGCCAGCAGACCCGCAGGGAACACTGAAGCTTTCTTT
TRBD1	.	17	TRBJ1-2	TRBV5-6	CASSFAEHDRGLYGYTF	TGTGCCAGCAGCTTTGCTGAACACGACAGGGGACTCTATGGCTACACCTTC